This T cell receptor (beta chain) was obtained from a study of naive and memory T cell subsets. Regarding the study as a whole: Possibly reflecting memory cells re-expressing CD45RA, a few larger clonotypes occurred in naive repertoires, especially CD8.

This clonotype was seen a handful of times. Its matching antigen is unknown. Two oligonucleotides, mixed equimolar, formed the beta constant-region primer covering TRBC1 and TRBC2. Ligated cDNA was amplified by four rounds of PCR with nested alpha and beta constant-region primers and SP2. In TCRdb, the UMI-ligation and nested PCR reads were re-called with MiXCR into one record per CDR3 protein. The data show some 110,000 distinct CDR3 sequences, roughly 14% seen once. CD4+ T cell IFNgamma after overnight CMV lysate exposure gave donor CMV status. The sequencing input was naive CD8+ T cells from blood. The source of this sequence is a human donor in good health.

CDR3 sequence reads: CSVEVGTREQYF. The CDR3 DNA follows: TGCAGCGTTGAAGTAGGCACAAGGGAGCAGTACTTC. The rearrangement links TRBV29-1 to TRBJ2-7; D not certain. The CDR3 has 12 amino acids. The V gene's germline CDR1 is SQVTM and CDR2 ANQGSEA. The V end was cut by 1 base, the J end by 7 bases, with 11 bases between.